Listed below are T cell receptor beta chains from one sample, sequenced in a study of identical twins. TCRdb analysed the 5' RACE reads with MiXCR anew, one entry per CDR3 protein. The sample has approximately 500,000 distinct CDR3 sequences, roughly 24% seen once. The same sample was also used in a study of T cells expressing NK-cell markers.

Sequencing input: CD4+ T cells sorted from blood. Source of these receptors: a woman aged 18 to 35 in good health. Each CDR3 is given with its conserved first and last residue.

v_gene	j_gene	CDR3aa
TRBV6-4	TRBJ2-3	CASSDRGGDTQYF
TRBV11-3	TRBJ1-1	CASTDGRRRTTEAFF
TRBV20-1	TRBJ2-7	CSARDPGGSSYEQYF
TRBV21-1	TRBJ1-5	CASSKITPRHLSNQPQHF
TRBV7-2	TRBJ2-3	CASSRQGPIPTDTQYF
TRBV6-5	TRBJ2-7	CASSYSKLGTASYEQYF
TRBV20-1	TRBJ1-1	CSAPEGGFTEAFF
TRBV20-1	TRBJ2-7	CSARDQWQGTYEQYF
TRBV5-1	TRBJ2-7	CASSTERDEQYF
TRBV7-8	TRBJ2-1	CASTGLAGGNRKQFF
TRBV29-1	TRBJ1-1	CSVVRENTEAFF
TRBV5-1	TRBJ2-7	CASSPGVDTPYEQYF
TRBV9	TRBJ2-7	CASSVGDRLSYEQYF
TRBV7-2	TRBJ2-3	CASSSQTGGAGIDTQYF
TRBV13	TRBJ2-3	CASSLRGGLTDTQYF
TRBV6-2/TRBV6-3	TRBJ2-7	CASSYPLAGFSYEQYF
TRBV12-3/TRBV12-4	TRBJ2-7	CASSRGTSGRIEQYF
TRBV7-8	TRBJ2-7	CASSVARVGAYEQYF
TRBV7-9	TRBJ1-2	CASSLVGPYTF
TRBV3-1	TRBJ2-1	CASSQEKLAGYEQFF
TRBV19	TRBJ1-6	CASKAGTRSPLHF
TRBV2	TRBJ2-2	CASREGGELFF
TRBV2	TRBJ2-3	CASSGSGGVGDTQYF
TRBV12-3/TRBV12-4	TRBJ1-5	CASRSEASQPQHF
TRBV7-2	TRBJ1-3	CASSLLFGVEGGNTIYF
TRBV12-3/TRBV12-4	TRBJ2-5	CASVGGAETQYF
TRBV20-1	TRBJ2-7	CSALQGVAYEQYF